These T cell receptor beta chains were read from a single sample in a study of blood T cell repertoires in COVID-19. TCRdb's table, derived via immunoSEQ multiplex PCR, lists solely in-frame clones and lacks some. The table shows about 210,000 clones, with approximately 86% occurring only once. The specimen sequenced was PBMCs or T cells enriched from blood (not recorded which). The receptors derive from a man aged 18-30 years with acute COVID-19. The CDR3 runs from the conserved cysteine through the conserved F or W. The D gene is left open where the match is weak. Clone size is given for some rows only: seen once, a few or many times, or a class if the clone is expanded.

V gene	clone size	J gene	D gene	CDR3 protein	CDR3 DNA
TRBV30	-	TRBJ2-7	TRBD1	CAWSAGVTGGDEYF	TGTGCCTGGAGTGCTGGAGTGACAGGGGGTGATGAGTACTTC
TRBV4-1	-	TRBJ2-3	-	CASSQTATDTQYF	TGCGCCAGCAGCCAAACAGCCACAGATACGCAGTATTTT
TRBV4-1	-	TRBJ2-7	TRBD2	CASSLPGGGPYEQYF	TGCGCCAGCAGCCTCCCGGGGGGGGGCCCCTACGAGCAGTACTTC
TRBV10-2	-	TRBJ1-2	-	CASRPDFYGYTF	TGCGCCAGCAGGCCCGACTTCTATGGCTACACCTTC
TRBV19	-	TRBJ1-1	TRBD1	CASSIGQGANTEAFF	TGTGCCAGTAGTATAGGACAGGGGGCGAACACTGAAGCTTTCTTT
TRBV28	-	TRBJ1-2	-	CASSLAGGRDYGYTF	TGTGCCAGCAGTTTAGCTGGGGGGAGGGACTATGGCTACACCTTC
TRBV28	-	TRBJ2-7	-	CASTLGGGYEQYF	TGTGCCAGCACCTTGGGAGGAGGATACGAGCAGTACTTC
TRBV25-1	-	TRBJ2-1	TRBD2	CASSSTSGPNNEQFF	TGTGCCAGCAGCAGTACTAGCGGGCCAAACAATGAGCAGTTCTTC
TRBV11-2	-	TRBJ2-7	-	CAETRGEGSYEQYF	TGTGCCGAGACTAGGGGCGAGGGTTCCTACGAGCAGTACTTC
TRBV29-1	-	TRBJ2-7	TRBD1	CSVEGTGIHEQYF	TGCAGCGTTGAAGGGACAGGGATTCACGAGCAGTACTTC
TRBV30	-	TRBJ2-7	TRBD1	CAWSALGQGPYEQYF	TGTGCCTGGAGTGCCCTGGGACAGGGACCCTACGAGCAGTACTTC
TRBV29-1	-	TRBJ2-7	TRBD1	CSVATGTGAHEQYF	TGCAGCGTCGCCACCGGGACAGGGGCCCACGAGCAGTACTTC
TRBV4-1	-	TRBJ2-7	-	CASSSLQDYEQYF	TGCGCCAGCAGTTCGTTGCAGGACTACGAGCAGTACTTC
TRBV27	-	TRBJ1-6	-	CASSLARGNSPLHF	TGTGCCAGCAGTTTAGCCAGGGGTAATTCACCCCTCCACTTT
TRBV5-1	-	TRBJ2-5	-	CASSPWAEETQYF	TGCGCCAGCAGCCCGTGGGCCGAAGAGACCCAGTACTTC
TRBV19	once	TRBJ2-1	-	CASSTSMIGEQFF	TGTGCCAGTAGTACATCCATGATCGGGGAGCAGTTCTTC
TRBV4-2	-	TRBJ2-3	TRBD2	CASSRLQGLAGADTQYF	TGTGCCAGCAGCCGCCTTCAAGGGCTAGCGGGAGCCGATACGCAGTATTTT
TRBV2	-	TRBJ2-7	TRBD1	CASMGDRGIGEQYF	TGTGCCAGCATGGGTGACAGGGGGATTGGCGAGCAGTACTTC
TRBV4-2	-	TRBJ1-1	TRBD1	CASSQEKGANTEAFF	TGTGCCAGCAGCCAAGAGAAGGGGGCCAACACTGAAGCTTTCTTT
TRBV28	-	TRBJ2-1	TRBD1	CASSSGQVGYNEQFF	TGTGCCAGCAGTTCAGGACAGGTGGGGTACAATGAGCAGTTCTTC
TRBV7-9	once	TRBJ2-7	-	CASSSNEQYF	TGTGCCAGCAGCTCCAACGAGCAGTACTTC
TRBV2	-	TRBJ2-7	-	CASGLEQGVHEQYF	TGTGCCAGCGGATTAGAACAGGGCGTCCACGAGCAGTACTTC
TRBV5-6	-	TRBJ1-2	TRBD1	CASSLGQGGDGYTF	TGTGCCAGCAGCTTAGGACAGGGTGGGGATGGCTACACCTTC
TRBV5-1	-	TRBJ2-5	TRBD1	CASSLGSGGETQYF	TGCGCCAGCAGCTTGGGGTCAGGGGGTGAGACCCAGTACTTC
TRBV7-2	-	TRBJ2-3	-	CASSRRQSTDTQYF	TGTGCCAGCAGCCGGCGACAGAGCACAGATACGCAGTATTTT
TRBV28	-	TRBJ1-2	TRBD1	CASSPGQGAHGYTF	TGTGCCAGCAGTCCAGGACAGGGGGCGCATGGCTACACCTTC
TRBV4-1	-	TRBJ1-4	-	CASSPRTGGGGEKLFF	TGCGCCAGCAGCCCGAGGACCGGGGGAGGTGGTGAAAAACTGTTTTTT